A single sample gave rise to the 27 T cell receptor beta chains below, sequenced in a study of cytomegalovirus exposure and HLA in healthy donors. The PCR was carried out with 60 Vbeta primers and 13 Jbeta primers. The table came from immunoSEQ multiplex PCR; TCRdb's copy has only in-frame clones and leaves some out. The sample gives roughly 260,000 clones, just under 85% of which show up once; approximately 2% is in the top ten. Sample: PBMCs. The receptors were gathered from a woman in her 40s in good health and CMV-seropositive.

The chain links TRBV7-3 to TRBJ1-4, with D maybe TRBD1 (5 bases). From germline, CDR1 is SGHTA and CDR2 FQGTGA. Deletions cut 1 base from V and 8 bases from J, with 17 bases between. The CDR3 length is 16 residues. CDR3 loop: CASSLNPPGMGEKLFF. The DNA for the CDR3 is TGTGCCAGCAGCTTAAATCCCCCAGGGATGGGCGAAAAACTGTTTTTT.

The chain joins TRBV7-9 to TRBJ2-5; D is unresolved. CDR3 length: 12 residues. The V gene's germline CDR1 is SEHNR and CDR2 FQNEAQ (reference sequence). V lost 2 bases and J 5 bases, leaving 6 bases between the germline ends. CDR3 bases: TGTGCCAGCAGCTTAATCGCGGAGACCCAGTACTTC. Protein sequence: CASSLIAETQYF.

This sequence joins TRBV7-2 and TRBJ2-7, with D tentatively TRBD2 (6 bases). CDR1 is SGHTA, CDR2 FQGNSA, per germline. CDR3 length: 15 amino acids. Trimming shortened V by 1 base and J by 1 base, and 11 bases separated the two germline ends. CDR3 coding DNA: TGTGCCAGCAGCTTAGAGGGAGGCGGGTCCTACGAGCAGTACTTC. This sequence encodes CASSLEGGGSYEQYF.

The CDR3 loop is CASSQDLQRGFYGAKNIQYF. In nucleotides, the CDR3 is TGCGCCAGCAGCCAAGATCTCCAGCGAGGTTTTTATGGGGCCAAAAACATTCAGTACTTC. This chain joins TRBV4-3 and TRBJ2-4; no clear D gene. CDR1 LGHNA and CDR2 YSLEER come from the germline V gene. Trimming left V 0 bases short and J 1 base short, with 22 bases between. CDR3 size: 20 residues.

This clone was seen only a few times. This chain uses TRBV6-5 with TRBJ1-3; TRBD1 matches 8 bases. The V gene's germline CDR1 is MNHEY and CDR2 SVGAGI. J was trimmed by 4 bases and V by 5 bases; bases with no gene match: 7. CDR3 length: 15 amino acids. CDR3 nucleotide sequence: TGTGCCAGCAGTATGACAGGGGTTGGAGGAAACACCATATATTTT. It codes for CASSMTGVGGNTIYF.

This rearrangement joins TRBV7-3 to TRBJ2-5; 7 nucleotides line up with TRBD2. Germline assignment: CDR1 SGHTA and CDR2 FQGTGA. Trimming cost V 8 bases and J 5 bases; bases outside gene matches: 8. The CDR3 length is 13 residues. The CDR3 protein is CASGAGAGETQYF. The CDR3 nucleotides are TGTGCCAGCGGCGCGGGAGCTGGTGAGACCCAGTACTTC.

This chain uses TRBV6-6 with TRBJ2-3; 10 bases align to TRBD1. Germline V gives CDR1 MNHNY, CDR2 SVGAGI (reference sequence). The ends lost 6 bases at V and 1 base at J; junction bases unmatched: 4. CDR3 length: 15 amino acids. The CDR3 DNA sequence: TGTGCCAGCAGACGAGGGACAGGGGGCACAGATACGCAGTATTTT. Protein product: CASRRGTGGTDTQYF.

This chain uses TRBV30 with TRBJ2-1; TRBD1 aligns across 7 bases. From germline, CDR1 is GTSNPN and CDR2 SVGIG (reference sequence). The CDR3 is 14 residues long. V was pared by 5 bases and J by 0 bases, with 4 bases of the junction left unmatched. The CDR3 DNA follows: TGTGCCTGGGAGACAGGGAGCTCCTACAATGAGCAGTTCTTC. Translated: CAWETGSSYNEQFF. Together with reference TRBV30 and TRBJ2-1, the CDR3 gives the full variable domain: SQTIHQWPATLVQPVGSPLSLECTVEGTSNPNLYWYRQAAGRGLQLLFYSVGIGQISSEVPQNLSASRPQDRQFILSSKKLLLSDSGFYLCAWETGSSYNEQFFGPGTRLTVL.

V is TRBV27 and J is TRBJ1-5, with 8 bases that match TRBD1. After removal of 6 bases from V and 0 bases from J, the junction contained 4 bases not matched to a gene. This CDR3 has 15 amino acids. CDR1 MNHEY and CDR2 SMNVEV come from the germline V gene (reference sequence). CDR3 DNA: TGTGCCAGCAGCCTTCAGGGGGCTAGCAATCAGCCCCAGCATTTT. This codes for CASSLQGASNQPQHF.

J is TRBJ2-6 and V is TRBV4-3; 12 bases match TRBD2. CDR3 size: 20 residues. The ends lost 3 bases at V and 0 bases at J; junction bases unmatched: 9. Germline CDR1 reads LGHNA; CDR2 reads YSLEER. The CDR3 nucleotides are TGCGCCAGCAGCCAGGAATGGACTAGCGGGATTTCCTCTGGGGCCAACGTCCTGACTTTC. It codes for CASSQEWTSGISSGANVLTF.

The chain is built from TRBV9 and TRBJ1-5; 9 bases map to TRBD1. Germline V gene lookup returns CDR1 SGDLS and CDR2 YYNGEE. The CDR3 sequence is 15 residues long. Unmatched junction bases numbered 3, after V lost 3 bases and J lost 2 bases. The CDR3 nucleotides are TGTGCCAGCAGCGCGACAGGGGGAGGCAATCAGCCCCAGCATTTT. Its protein product is CASSATGGGNQPQHF. The full variable domain, rest sourced from reference TRBV9 and TRBJ1-5, is DSGVTQTPKHLITATGQRVTLRCSPRSGDLSVYWYQQSLDQGLQFLIQYYNGEERAKGNILERFSAQQFPDLHSELNLSSLELGDSALYFCASSATGGGNQPQHFGDGTRLSIL.

This chain joins TRBV28 and TRBJ2-7, with D perhaps TRBD1 (5 bases). Between the trimmed V and J ends, which lost 7 bases and 3 bases, there was a span of 19 bases. The CDR3 runs to 15 residues. CDR1 and CDR2 from the germline V gene are MDHEN and SYDVKM. This chain's CDR3 is CASTSPRVGYYEQYF. The CDR3 DNA follows: TGTGCCAGCACCTCACCCAGGGTAGGATACTACGAGCAGTACTTC.

The rearrangement uses TRBV11-3 and TRBJ1-1; D not certain. Germline V gives CDR1 SGHNT, CDR2 YENEEA. The germline V and J ends were trimmed by 0 bases and 1 base, with 6 bases remaining between them. This CDR3 comprises 14 residues. In nucleotides, the CDR3 is TGTGCCAGCAGCTTAGACGGAGGGAACACTGAAGCTTTCTTT. Protein: CASSLDGGNTEAFF.

The CDR3 nucleotides are TGTGCCAGCAGCTGGGCCGGGACAGTGGGCAATGAGCAGTTCTTC. Amino acid sequence: CASSWAGTVGNEQFF. This chain joins TRBV7-2 and TRBJ2-1; 7 bases agree with TRBD1. The CDR3 loop spans 15 amino acids. With V trimmed by 4 bases and J by 6 bases, 9 bases remained unmatched. Germline values: CDR1 SGHTA, CDR2 FQGNSA.

This chain joins TRBV5-1 and TRBJ2-3; 9 bases are a match to TRBD2. CDR3 size: 14 residues. V lost 4 bases, J lost 6 bases, and 6 bases stayed unmatched. Germline CDR1 SGHRS, CDR2 YFSETQ. The DNA for the CDR3 is TGCGCCAGCAGCCCCGGGACTAGCAAGGATACGCAGTATTTT. Translating gives CASSPGTSKDTQYF.

In its sample, this clone was seen a few times. V is TRBV10-3 and J is TRBJ2-7, with D perhaps matching TRBD1 (7 bases). V shed 7 bases and J shed 7 bases, with 14 bases lying between them. The germline CDR1 and CDR2 sequences are ENHRY and SYGVKD. CDR3 length equals 12 residues. This CDR3 reads CAITEGAGEQYF. DNA for the CDR3: TGTGCCATCACGGAGGGGGCCGGAGAGCAGTACTTC.

V is TRBV9 and J is TRBJ2-7; maybe TRBD2 (5 bases). Per germline, CDR1 SGDLS and CDR2 YYNGEE. This CDR3 is built from 13 residues. Trimming left V 0 bases short and J 3 bases short, with 7 bases between. CDR3 sequence: CASSVEAGYEQYF. The CDR3 DNA reads as TGTGCCAGCAGCGTAGAGGCGGGCTACGAGCAGTACTTC.

The chain recombines TRBV7-9 with TRBJ2-7, with 7 positions matching TRBD2. Germline trimming cut 10 bases from V and 6 bases from J; bases unmatched to any gene: 9. This CDR3 region has 12 residues. In germline, CDR1 is SEHNR, CDR2 FQNEAQ (reference sequence). CDR3 amino acids: CATLAGAFEQYF. The CDR3 region has the DNA TGTGCCACTTTGGCGGGAGCCTTCGAGCAGTACTTC.

The rearrangement links TRBV20-1 to TRBJ2-1, with D hard to call. The CDR3 totals 11 residues. Germline V lookup: CDR1 DFQATT, CDR2 SNEGSKA (reference sequence). V was clipped by 6 bases and J by 7 bases, with 10 bases between them. DNA of the CDR3: TGCAGTGCCTTCACTAAGAATGAGCAGTTCTTC. Translating it yields CSAFTKNEQFF.

The V and J genes are TRBV2 and TRBJ2-1; 11 bases line up with TRBD1. This CDR3 comprises 14 residues. Germline trimming cut 6 bases from V and 7 bases from J; bases unmatched to any gene: 5. The germline CDR1 and CDR2 sequences are SNHLY and FYNNEI. As DNA, the CDR3 is TGTGCCAGCAGCGGACAGGGGGCCTGGAATGAGCAGTTCTTC. Translated, it gives CASSGQGAWNEQFF.

The rearrangement links TRBV30 to TRBJ2-1; TRBD1 matches at 10 bases. The CDR3 consists of 14 residues. Per germline, CDR1 GTSNPN and CDR2 SVGIG (reference sequence). Unmatched junction bases numbered 11, after V lost 7 bases and J lost 8 bases. The CDR3: CAFTPRTGGYEQFF. The CDR3 bases are TGTGCCTTCACCCCCAGGACAGGGGGTTATGAGCAGTTCTTC.

This chain links TRBV5-6 with TRBJ1-6, with a tentative D call TRBD1 (5 bases). V lost 0 bases, J lost 3 bases, and 10 bases lay in between. CDR1 SGHDT and CDR2 YYEEEE come from the germline V gene. This CDR3 region has 16 residues. The CDR3 reads CASSLEGVVYNSPLHF. CDR3 DNA: TGTGCCAGCAGCTTGGAAGGGGTCGTCTATAATTCACCCCTCCACTTT. The full variable domain, completed using reference TRBV5-6 and TRBJ1-6, is DAGVTQSPTHLIKTRGQQVTLRCSPKSGHDTVSWYQQALGQGPQFIFQYYEEEERQRGNFPDRFSGHQFPNYSSELNVNALLLGDSALYLCASSLEGVVYNSPLHFGNGTRLTVT.

This sequence joins TRBV18 and TRBJ2-7, with 7 nucleotides matching TRBD2. The CDR3 covers 14 residues. Looked up from germline, CDR1 is KGHSH and CDR2 is LQKENI. The J segment lost 2 bases and the V segment lost 0 bases, leaving 1 base of the junction unmatched. CDR3 sequence reads: CASSPPGTTYEQYF. As DNA, the CDR3 is TGTGCCAGCTCACCACCCGGGACTACCTACGAGCAGTACTTC.

The V call is TRBV2, the J call TRBJ2-5, with 10 bases fitting TRBD2. The J call may be in error: the DNA end matches TRBJ2-7 better. The CDR3 extends over 15 amino acids. In germline, CDR1 is SNHLY, CDR2 FYNNEI. CDR3 residues: CASSEVAGGRSEQYF. CDR3 nucleotide sequence: TGTGCCAGCAGTGAAGTAGCGGGAGGCCGGAGCGAGCAGTACTTC.

The chain has TRBV5-5 and TRBJ2-5; D possibly corresponds to TRBD2 (6 bases). The CDR3 contains 13 residues. CDR1 is SGHKS and CDR2 is YYEKEE in the germline V gene (reference sequence). The germline V and J ends were trimmed by 0 bases and 3 bases, with 6 bases remaining between them. CDR3 amino acids: CASSLGGKETQYF. CDR3 DNA: TGTGCCAGCAGCTTGGGCGGGAAAGAGACCCAGTACTTC.

The chain carries TRBV27 and TRBJ2-7, with 10 positions matching TRBD2. This CDR3 has 15 residues. The V and J ends lost 2 bases and 3 bases, in that order; junction bases with no gene match: 4. Germline values: CDR1 MNHEY, CDR2 SMNVEV (reference sequence). The CDR3 region has the DNA TGTGCCAGCAGTTTAGCTAGCGGGAGTAACTACGAGCAGTACTTC. Translation: CASSLASGSNYEQYF.

The rearrangement joins TRBV29-1 to TRBJ1-1; D not certain. Germline assignment: CDR1 SQVTM and CDR2 ANQGSEA. There are 14 residues in the CDR3. The V and J ends lost 1 base and 3 bases respectively, with 12 bases between them. The CDR3 loop reads CSVEVNGFHTEAFF. CDR3 nucleotides: TGCAGCGTTGAAGTTAACGGGTTCCACACTGAAGCTTTCTTT. The full variable domain, completed using reference TRBV29-1 and TRBJ1-1, is SAVISQKPSRDICQRGTSLTIQCQVDSQVTMMFWYRQQPGQSLTLIATANQGSEATYESGFVIDKFPISRPNLTFSTLTVSNMSPEDSSIYLCSVEVNGFHTEAFFGQGTRLTVV.